This TCR beta chain appears in the sequencing data of a study of cytomegalovirus exposure and HLA in healthy donors. Concerning this clone itself: Antigen: not known.

Germline V gives CDR1 SQVTM, CDR2 ANQGSEA. V dropped 3 bases and J dropped 1; count of bases not matched to a gene: 6. The CDR3 spans 14 residues. PCR employed 60 Vbeta and 13 Jbeta primers. Sequenced by immunoSEQ multiplex PCR; TCRdb stores in-frame clones only, minus some. The profile shows about 50,000 clones, around 82% of them singletons. Notes on the study in general: Clonal expansion was found to be greater in HLA-associated TCR beta chains than in equally common others in a later analysis. The classifier was said to identify cytomegalovirus status with high specificity and sensitivity. Excluded were some V segments that proved indistinguishable, including TRBV6-2 and TRBV6-3. Among TCR beta chains, those listed as cytomegalovirus-associated numbered some 170.

Sequencing was done on a sample of PBMCs. The source of this sequence is a man younger than 40 in good health and CMV-seropositive. This chain uses TRBV29-1 with TRBJ2-7; 7 nucleotides agree with TRBD2. In DNA, the CDR3 is TGCAGCGTTGACGTGGCTAGCGGATCCTACGAGCAGTACTTC. Amino acid sequence: CSVDVASGSYEQYF.